This T cell receptor (beta chain) is drawn from a study of Ad26.COV2.S vaccination and SARS-CoV-2 variants. Treatment here: roughly 20 received Ad26.COV2.S at low or high dose, single or two shots; 5 received placebo; per-sample allocation not given. Collection of the samples took place on day 63 after the first injection of vaccine or placebo. SARS-CoV-2 spike from the Wuhan strain was encoded by the vaccine, an Ad26 vector. This table comes from immunoSEQ multiplex PCR, and its TCRdb copy is limited to in-frame clones, with some not included. The sample shows about 280,000 clones, approximately 87% of them seen only once. V lost 4 bases and J lost 1, with 16 bases in between. Per the germline V gene, CDR1 is MGHDK and CDR2 is SYGVNS. The CDR3 is 16 amino acids.

This chain connects TRBV25-1 to TRBJ1-2; tentative D call: TRBD1 (5 bases). The sample consisted of peripheral blood, taken in a trial of Ad26.COV2.S vaccine versus placebo. This sequence originates from a person between 18 and 65 years old who received the Ad26.COV2.S COVID-19 vaccine or a placebo. The CDR3 DNA reads as TGTGCCAGCAGTGTCGAGGGGAGGTGGGGTAACTATGGCTACACCTTC. Translating gives CASSVEGRWGNYGYTF.